This T cell receptor beta chain was identified during a study of early T cells in non-severe SARS-CoV-2 infection. The wider study: Sequenced material consisted of bulk RNA (from unsorted whole blood), and chains were unpaired.

V lost 5 bases to trimming and J lost 5 bases; unmatched junction nucleotides: 11. Germline assignment: CDR1 SEHNR and CDR2 FQNEAQ (reference sequence). CDR3 length equals 15 residues. Study-wide findings and caveats: There was a bias toward anti-spike CD8 responses in VDJdb matching, which missed private and CD4 specificities.

This clonotype was recorded many times. Its antigen is as yet unknown. Individual cDNA molecules carried attached unique molecular identifiers. Via MiXCR, TCRdb re-called the 5' RACE reads, giving one row per CDR3 protein. The repertoire holds 25,000 to 30,000 distinct CDR3 sequences, around 5.2% seen once, with 2.5% to 3% in the top ten. The chain is built from TRBV7-9 and TRBJ1-2; 7 bases align to TRBD1. The sequenced sample was whole blood. The TCR sequence derives from an adult who was a healthcare worker with PCR-confirmed SARS-CoV-2 infection or an uninfected control (not recorded which). The CDR3: CASSTDRVQKYGYTF. The CDR3 DNA is TGTGCCAGCAGCACCGACAGGGTTCAGAAGTATGGCTACACCTTC.